These T cell receptor beta chains were read from a single sample in a study of long-term antiretroviral therapy in people with HIV. Sequencing was performed with immunoSEQ multiplex PCR; in TCRdb, only in-frame clones are kept and a portion is missing. The sample shows under 25,000 clones, around nine tenths of them seen only once. The sample was unsorted PBMCs, taken 0.6 years after starting antiretroviral therapy. The source of these receptors is a man aged 55 to 70 with HIV. Both conserved end residues are part of each CDR3. Fields, in order: J gene, clone size, D gene, V gene, CDR3 DNA, CDR3 protein. A D gene is named only where the DNA matches it firmly. Not all rows give a size; the values are once, few, many and, for expanded clones, a class.

j_call: TRBJ1-2
clone_size: -
d_call: -
v_call: TRBV10-3
cdr3_nt: TGTGCCATCAGTGTTGCAGTACTCGGGGGCTACACCTTC
cdr3_aa: CAISVAVLGGYTF

j_call: TRBJ1-1
clone_size: -
d_call: TRBD1
v_call: TRBV10-2
cdr3_nt: TGCGCCAGCGAACGCGGACAGGGGGTCCCAATGAACACTGAAGCTTTCTTT
cdr3_aa: CASERGQGVPMNTEAFF

j_call: TRBJ2-5
clone_size: -
d_call: -
v_call: TRBV5-1
cdr3_nt: TGCGCCAGCAGCTTGGTTTTGGGCGCGGACCAAGAGACCCAGTACTTC
cdr3_aa: CASSLVLGADQETQYF

j_call: TRBJ1-2
clone_size: -
d_call: -
v_call: TRBV6-1
cdr3_nt: TGTGCCAGCAGTGAGCCGGCTATGGATAATGGGGGCTACACCTTC
cdr3_aa: CASSEPAMDNGGYTF

j_call: TRBJ1-1
clone_size: -
d_call: -
v_call: TRBV5-1
cdr3_nt: TGCGCCAGCAGCACCTCGCCAGGGGAGGCGGAAGCTTTCTTT
cdr3_aa: CASSTSPGEAEAFF

j_call: TRBJ1-2
clone_size: -
d_call: -
v_call: TRBV5-1
cdr3_nt: TGCGCCAGCAGCTTGGGGTTCAGGGTGGCCGAGACTAACTATGGCTACACCTTC
cdr3_aa: CASSLGFRVAETNYGYTF

j_call: TRBJ1-2
clone_size: few
d_call: -
v_call: TRBV2
cdr3_nt: TGTGCCAGCCCATGGCGGGAGGTATCCTATGGCTACACCTTC
cdr3_aa: CASPWREVSYGYTF

j_call: TRBJ1-5
clone_size: -
d_call: -
v_call: TRBV4-1
cdr3_nt: TGCGCCAGCAGCCAAGCAGGGGATCAGCCCCAGCATTTT
cdr3_aa: CASSQAGDQPQHF

j_call: TRBJ1-1
clone_size: -
d_call: -
v_call: TRBV10-1
cdr3_nt: TGCGCCAGCAGTGTTGGCTTGGCCCCAGAGAAAGCTTTCTTT
cdr3_aa: CASSVGLAPEKAFF

j_call: TRBJ1-5
clone_size: -
d_call: -
v_call: TRBV4-1
cdr3_nt: TGCGCCAGCAGCCAAGCGGGGTTCCAGCGCAATCAGCCCCAGCATTTT
cdr3_aa: CASSQAGFQRNQPQHF

j_call: TRBJ2-5
clone_size: -
d_call: -
v_call: TRBV9
cdr3_nt: TGTGCCAGCAGCGTATCCCCTACAGCGCAAGAGACCCAGTACTTC
cdr3_aa: CASSVSPTAQETQYF

j_call: TRBJ2-1
clone_size: -
d_call: -
v_call: TRBV7-3
cdr3_nt: TGTGCCAGCAGCTTAGGGTCCGGTAGCAATGAGCAGTTCTTC
cdr3_aa: CASSLGSGSNEQFF

j_call: TRBJ1-4
clone_size: -
d_call: TRBD1
v_call: TRBV7-2
cdr3_nt: TGTGCCAGCAGCTTAAGGCAGGGGGGAAAACTGTTTTTT
cdr3_aa: CASSLRQGGKLFF

j_call: TRBJ2-5
clone_size: -
d_call: TRBD2
v_call: TRBV28
cdr3_nt: TGTGCCAGCAGCTCCCCGGGACTAGTGCGGGAGACCCAGTACTTC
cdr3_aa: CASSSPGLVRETQYF

j_call: TRBJ2-5
clone_size: -
d_call: -
v_call: TRBV15
cdr3_nt: TGTGCCACCAGCAGTGGGACCCAGTACTTC
cdr3_aa: CATSSGTQYF

j_call: TRBJ2-3
clone_size: -
d_call: TRBD2
v_call: TRBV9
cdr3_nt: TGTGCCAGCAGCCTTCACGGCGGGGGGGCCACAGATACGCAGTATTTT
cdr3_aa: CASSLHGGGATDTQYF

j_call: TRBJ2-7
clone_size: -
d_call: TRBD1
v_call: TRBV29-1
cdr3_nt: TGCAGCGCCGGCGACAGGGCTGGCGGCGAGCAGTACTTC
cdr3_aa: CSAGDRAGGEQYF

j_call: TRBJ1-5
clone_size: -
d_call: -
v_call: TRBV6-6
cdr3_nt: TGTGCCAGCAGTTACGAGGTGGTGGGTCAGCCCCAGCATTTT
cdr3_aa: CASSYEVVGQPQHF

j_call: TRBJ2-5
clone_size: -
d_call: -
v_call: TRBV6-1
cdr3_nt: TGTGCCAGCAGTGATCGCGCAGGGGAAAAGACCCAGTACTTC
cdr3_aa: CASSDRAGEKTQYF

j_call: TRBJ2-7
clone_size: -
d_call: TRBD1
v_call: TRBV11-2
cdr3_nt: TGTGCCAGCAGCCCTCGACTGTGGGGTGGGACAGACTTC
cdr3_aa: CASSPRLWGGTDF

j_call: TRBJ2-1
clone_size: -
d_call: TRBD1
v_call: TRBV18
cdr3_nt: TGTGCCAGCTCACCACTACGACAGGGGCCAAATGAGCAGTTCTTC
cdr3_aa: CASSPLRQGPNEQFF

j_call: TRBJ2-1
clone_size: -
d_call: -
v_call: TRBV9
cdr3_nt: TGTGCCAGCAGCGCAGAGGGAGGATCTTATGAGCAGTTCTTC
cdr3_aa: CASSAEGGSYEQFF

j_call: TRBJ2-5
clone_size: -
d_call: -
v_call: TRBV18
cdr3_nt: TGTGCCAGCTCACTGCAGGGCAGGGAAGAGACCCAGTACTTC
cdr3_aa: CASSLQGREETQYF

j_call: TRBJ2-4
clone_size: -
d_call: -
v_call: TRBV5-1
cdr3_nt: TGCGCCAGCAGCTTAGATGCGGGCCGGGGCAAAAACATTCAGTACTTC
cdr3_aa: CASSLDAGRGKNIQYF

j_call: TRBJ2-7
clone_size: -
d_call: -
v_call: TRBV19
cdr3_nt: TGTGCCAGTAGTATAAATCACAGATTCTCCTACGAGCAGTACTTC
cdr3_aa: CASSINHRFSYEQYF

j_call: TRBJ2-7
clone_size: medium-sized
d_call: TRBD1
v_call: TRBV29-1
cdr3_nt: TGCAGCGTGAGACAGGGGGCTAGCGAGCAGTACTTC
cdr3_aa: CSVRQGASEQYF

j_call: TRBJ2-7
clone_size: once
d_call: TRBD2
v_call: TRBV6-1
cdr3_nt: TGTGCCAGCACCTTGTCCGGCGGGGGGGCCTACGAGCAGTACTTC
cdr3_aa: CASTLSGGGAYEQYF

j_call: TRBJ2-1
clone_size: -
d_call: -
v_call: TRBV12-1
cdr3_nt: -
cdr3_aa: CASSFAFGTIYNEQFF

j_call: TRBJ2-2
clone_size: -
d_call: TRBD2
v_call: TRBV9
cdr3_nt: TGTGCCAGCAGCGTTCCCGCCGGGACTAGCGGCACCGGGGAGCTGTTTTTT
cdr3_aa: CASSVPAGTSGTGELFF

j_call: TRBJ2-7
clone_size: -
d_call: TRBD1
v_call: TRBV14
cdr3_nt: TGTGCCAGCAGCCCTCCCGGGACAGGACGCTACGAGCAGTACTTC
cdr3_aa: CASSPPGTGRYEQYF

j_call: TRBJ2-1
clone_size: -
d_call: -
v_call: TRBV7-3
cdr3_nt: TGTGCCAGCAGCTTATGGGCGGGCATGAACAATGAGCAGTTCTTC
cdr3_aa: CASSLWAGMNNEQFF

j_call: TRBJ2-7
clone_size: large
d_call: TRBD1
v_call: TRBV7-9
cdr3_nt: TGTGCCAGCACGTCGACAGGGAGCTTTTATGGCGAGCAGTACTTC
cdr3_aa: CASTSTGSFYGEQYF

j_call: TRBJ2-3
clone_size: few
d_call: -
v_call: TRBV29-1
cdr3_nt: TGCGGAACTAGCACAGATACGCAGTATTTT
cdr3_aa: CGTSTDTQYF

j_call: TRBJ2-5
clone_size: -
d_call: TRBD2
v_call: TRBV5-1
cdr3_nt: TGCGCCAGCAGCCTCCCGAGGATGGCGGGAGGGGTTCCAGAGACCCAGTACTTC
cdr3_aa: CASSLPRMAGGVPETQYF

j_call: TRBJ1-5
clone_size: -
d_call: -
v_call: TRBV5-8
cdr3_nt: TGTGCCAGCAGCTTGGGCATTATTAATCAGCCCCAGCATTTT
cdr3_aa: CASSLGIINQPQHF

j_call: TRBJ2-5
clone_size: -
d_call: TRBD2
v_call: TRBV30
cdr3_nt: TGTGCCTGGAGTGTACGGGGACTAGCGCAAGGAGAGACCCAGTACTTC
cdr3_aa: CAWSVRGLAQGETQYF

j_call: TRBJ1-1
clone_size: -
d_call: -
v_call: TRBV19
cdr3_nt: TGTGCCAGTAGTAACCGCAGGGACACTGAAGCTTTCTTT
cdr3_aa: CASSNRRDTEAFF

j_call: TRBJ1-4
clone_size: -
d_call: -
v_call: TRBV18
cdr3_nt: TGTGCCAGCTCAGTTCAGGTGTATTCAACTAATGAAAAACTGTTTTTT
cdr3_aa: CASSVQVYSTNEKLFF

j_call: TRBJ1-2
clone_size: -
d_call: -
v_call: TRBV6-1
cdr3_nt: TGTGCCGAATTAAGGCAGGAGAGGAACTATGGCTACACCTTC
cdr3_aa: CAELRQERNYGYTF

j_call: TRBJ2-7
clone_size: few
d_call: TRBD1
v_call: TRBV4-1
cdr3_nt: TGCGCCAGCAGCCTGGGACAGGGGCCCTACGAGCAGTACTTC
cdr3_aa: CASSLGQGPYEQYF

j_call: TRBJ2-7
clone_size: -
d_call: TRBD2
v_call: TRBV5-6
cdr3_nt: TGTGCCAGCAGCTTTAGCGGGAGGTCATACGAGCAGTACTTC
cdr3_aa: CASSFSGRSYEQYF

j_call: TRBJ2-3
clone_size: -
d_call: -
v_call: TRBV9
cdr3_nt: TGTGCCAGCAGCCCGGGGGCACCAGATACGCAGTATTTT
cdr3_aa: CASSPGAPDTQYF

j_call: TRBJ2-3
clone_size: -
d_call: TRBD1
v_call: TRBV4-1
cdr3_nt: TGCGCCAGCAGACGTACCGGACAGGGGGCGACAGATACGCAGTATTTT
cdr3_aa: CASRRTGQGATDTQYF

j_call: TRBJ2-5
clone_size: -
d_call: TRBD2
v_call: TRBV29-1
cdr3_nt: TGCAGCGTGGGGGGTAGCGGGACCCAAGAGACCCAGTACTTC
cdr3_aa: CSVGGSGTQETQYF

j_call: TRBJ2-1
clone_size: -
d_call: -
v_call: TRBV11-2
cdr3_nt: TGTGCCAGCAGCCCTCTGGCGGGCAGCTCCTACAATGAGCAGTTCTTC
cdr3_aa: CASSPLAGSSYNEQFF

j_call: TRBJ1-1
clone_size: few
d_call: -
v_call: TRBV7-9
cdr3_nt: TGTGCCAGCAGCTTTTCGGGAGTTAACACTGAAGCTTTCTTT
cdr3_aa: CASSFSGVNTEAFF

j_call: TRBJ2-3
clone_size: -
d_call: TRBD2
v_call: TRBV7-2
cdr3_nt: TGTGCCAGCAGCCCCTCCTTGACTAGCGGGGGGTTCACAGATACGCAGTATTTT
cdr3_aa: CASSPSLTSGGFTDTQYF

j_call: TRBJ2-5
clone_size: -
d_call: -
v_call: TRBV11-3
cdr3_nt: TGTGCCAGCAGCTTAGGGCAGGGAGAGGGCGAGACCCAGTACTTC
cdr3_aa: CASSLGQGEGETQYF

j_call: TRBJ2-1
clone_size: -
d_call: TRBD2
v_call: TRBV6-1
cdr3_nt: TGTGCCAGCAGTGGTCTGGTAGCGGGACTCTACAATGAGCAGTTCTTC
cdr3_aa: CASSGLVAGLYNEQFF

j_call: TRBJ1-5
clone_size: -
d_call: -
v_call: TRBV6-6
cdr3_nt: TGTGCCAGCAGTATAACTCGGACAAACGCTTATCAGCCCCAGCATTTT
cdr3_aa: CASSITRTNAYQPQHF

j_call: TRBJ1-1
clone_size: -
d_call: TRBD1
v_call: TRBV18
cdr3_nt: TGTGCCAGCTCACCCGGGACAGACACTGAAGCTTTCTTT
cdr3_aa: CASSPGTDTEAFF

j_call: TRBJ1-3
clone_size: -
d_call: -
v_call: TRBV30
cdr3_nt: TGTGCCTGGAATTATGGGGGACCTGGAAACACCATATATTTT
cdr3_aa: CAWNYGGPGNTIYF

j_call: TRBJ1-3
clone_size: -
d_call: -
v_call: TRBV9
cdr3_nt: TGTGCCAGCAGCGTAGCAGATACTGGAAACACCATATATTTT
cdr3_aa: CASSVADTGNTIYF

j_call: TRBJ2-7
clone_size: few
d_call: -
v_call: TRBV19
cdr3_nt: TGTGCCAGTAGTACCCGACTGTTGAGCTCCTACGAGCAGTACTTC
cdr3_aa: CASSTRLLSSYEQYF

j_call: TRBJ2-7
clone_size: -
d_call: TRBD1
v_call: TRBV30
cdr3_nt: TGTGCCTGGAGTTTGAGGGGGCTTAACGAGCAGTACTTC
cdr3_aa: CAWSLRGLNEQYF